Only a few counts were recorded for the clone carrying this TCR beta chain. The target antigen is unknown. Every one of the patients relapsed after autologous stem cell transplantation (brentuximab vedotin exposure was variable). Germline V CDR1 and CDR2: SGHDT, YYEEEE. V dropped 0 bases and J dropped 2 bases, with 13 bases sitting between them. The CDR3 is made up of 16 amino acids. The sample is drawn from a study of PD-1 blockade in classical Hodgkin lymphoma. Study-level points and caveats: Patients with a complete response exhibited baseline diversity comparable to newly diagnosed patients.

Data came from immunoSEQ multiplex PCR; TCRdb stores just in-frame clones and leaves some out. Here the sample spans around 20,000 clones, about 85% being singletons. This chain links TRBV5-6 with TRBJ2-3; D uncertain. This TCR was recovered from a human donor with classical Hodgkin lymphoma. Sample: peripheral blood mononuclear cells (PBMCs), taken before the second cycle of nivolumab. The CDR3 here is CASSLASFGYTDTQYF. Here the CDR3 DNA reads TGTGCCAGCAGCTTGGCGTCGTTCGGTTACACAGATACGCAGTATTTT.